The rows below give T cell receptor beta chains drawn from one sample of a study of blood T cell repertoires in COVID-19. The assay was immunoSEQ multiplex PCR, and TCRdb's table has in-frame clones only and misses some. There are some 100,000 clones in the sample; 80% to 95% occur only once, and roughly 0.97% lies in the top ten. The specimen was peripheral blood. Every receptor here comes from a man aged 55 to 70 with acute or convalescent COVID-19. CDR3s include the opening cysteine and the closing phenylalanine or tryptophan. Fields, in order: J gene, V gene, D gene, CDR3 protein. A D gene is named only where the DNA matches it firmly.

J gene: TRBJ1-2
V gene: TRBV7-9
D gene: TRBD1
CDR3 protein: CASSLNRGNGYTF

J gene: TRBJ2-7
V gene: TRBV18
D gene: NA
CDR3 protein: CASSPRLDSPYEQYF

J gene: TRBJ2-2
V gene: TRBV2
D gene: TRBD1
CDR3 protein: CASSLGGASGELFF

J gene: TRBJ2-3
V gene: TRBV10-2
D gene: TRBD2
CDR3 protein: CASSEKVLAVEDTQYF

J gene: TRBJ2-5
V gene: TRBV27
D gene: NA
CDR3 protein: CASSSAGTGKETQYF

J gene: TRBJ1-6
V gene: TRBV19
D gene: NA
CDR3 protein: CASQRADDSPLHF

J gene: TRBJ2-7
V gene: TRBV10-3
D gene: TRBD1
CDR3 protein: CAISDRGGSYEQYF

J gene: TRBJ2-3
V gene: TRBV5-4
D gene: NA
CDR3 protein: CASSSMASSTDTQYF

J gene: TRBJ2-5
V gene: TRBV27
D gene: TRBD2
CDR3 protein: CASRWAGGETQYF

J gene: TRBJ2-3
V gene: TRBV30
D gene: NA
CDR3 protein: CAWSVGGGTDTQYF

J gene: TRBJ2-1
V gene: TRBV24-1
D gene: TRBD2
CDR3 protein: CATSEPPGTSGIYNEQFF

J gene: TRBJ2-2
V gene: TRBV3-1/TRBV3-2
D gene: NA
CDR3 protein: CASSQVGTGELFF

J gene: TRBJ2-3
V gene: TRBV27
D gene: TRBD2
CDR3 protein: CASSLRDGGTDTQYF

J gene: TRBJ2-2
V gene: TRBV10-2
D gene: NA
CDR3 protein: CASSERKGQGRTGELFF

J gene: TRBJ2-3
V gene: TRBV10-3
D gene: NA
CDR3 protein: CAISETSTDTQYF

J gene: TRBJ2-3
V gene: TRBV27
D gene: NA
CDR3 protein: CASSPGGPDTQYF

J gene: TRBJ2-1
V gene: TRBV13
D gene: NA
CDR3 protein: CASSLGRGRGVEQFF

J gene: TRBJ2-5
V gene: TRBV7-6
D gene: TRBD2
CDR3 protein: CASRDIRSGSSRETQYF

J gene: TRBJ2-1
V gene: TRBV27
D gene: NA
CDR3 protein: CASSFAVRGYNEQFF

J gene: TRBJ2-7
V gene: TRBV7-2
D gene: TRBD2
CDR3 protein: CASSLDWSSGSYEQYF

J gene: TRBJ2-3
V gene: TRBV29-1
D gene: NA
CDR3 protein: CSVGGRQRDTQYF

J gene: TRBJ2-2
V gene: TRBV6-5
D gene: TRBD2
CDR3 protein: CASRAGGPAGELFF

J gene: TRBJ1-2
V gene: TRBV30
D gene: NA
CDR3 protein: CAWSSTGLNYGYTF

J gene: TRBJ2-1
V gene: TRBV3-1/TRBV3-2
D gene: TRBD2
CDR3 protein: CASSPQNLAGVHNEQFF

J gene: TRBJ1-2
V gene: TRBV6-1
D gene: NA
CDR3 protein: CASSEPQANYGYTF

J gene: TRBJ2-2
V gene: TRBV27
D gene: TRBD1
CDR3 protein: CASSLRGAQGLPGTNTGELFF

J gene: TRBJ2-3
V gene: TRBV5-1
D gene: TRBD2
CDR3 protein: CASSLMASGRSGDTQYF

J gene: TRBJ2-1
V gene: TRBV19
D gene: NA
CDR3 protein: CASSNLSGSANPDEQFF

J gene: TRBJ1-3
V gene: TRBV5-6
D gene: NA
CDR3 protein: CASSLDRRISGNTIYF

J gene: TRBJ1-1
V gene: TRBV20-1
D gene: TRBD1
CDR3 protein: CSASSGGLNEAFF

J gene: TRBJ2-2
V gene: TRBV19
D gene: NA
CDR3 protein: CASTQWARTGELFF

J gene: TRBJ1-5
V gene: TRBV2
D gene: NA
CDR3 protein: CASIMAVNQPQHF

J gene: TRBJ1-2
V gene: TRBV18
D gene: NA
CDR3 protein: CASSPPGARAYGYTF

J gene: TRBJ2-3
V gene: TRBV27
D gene: TRBD2
CDR3 protein: CASSLTSGSVDTQYF

J gene: TRBJ1-2
V gene: TRBV19
D gene: NA
CDR3 protein: CASSPLGAETIYGYTF

J gene: TRBJ2-7
V gene: TRBV6-5
D gene: NA
CDR3 protein: CASSYRREGYEQYF

J gene: TRBJ1-2
V gene: TRBV5-5
D gene: NA
CDR3 protein: CASSLGPGDYGYTF

J gene: TRBJ2-3
V gene: TRBV19
D gene: TRBD2
CDR3 protein: CASSAGGSTDTQYF

J gene: TRBJ1-1
V gene: TRBV19
D gene: TRBD1
CDR3 protein: CASSTDRVNTEAFF

J gene: TRBJ1-1
V gene: TRBV5-1
D gene: TRBD1
CDR3 protein: CASSLTDREGTEAFF

J gene: TRBJ2-1
V gene: TRBV11-3
D gene: TRBD1
CDR3 protein: CASSLGVGGQGYNEQFF

J gene: TRBJ1-5
V gene: TRBV10-1
D gene: NA
CDR3 protein: CASSFNQPQHF

J gene: TRBJ1-2
V gene: TRBV9
D gene: NA
CDR3 protein: CASSAKAGLNYGYTF

J gene: TRBJ2-5
V gene: TRBV7-2
D gene: NA
CDR3 protein: CASSVSQGSQYF

J gene: TRBJ2-3
V gene: TRBV18
D gene: NA
CDR3 protein: CASSPDRRTDTQYF